This T cell receptor (beta chain) was identified during a study of blood T cell repertoires in COVID-19. The ends were cut back, 4 bases at V and 1 base at J, with 12 bases in the middle. This CDR3 is built from 15 residues. Germline V gene data show CDR1 as KGHDR and CDR2 as SFDVKD. Profiling relied on immunoSEQ multiplex PCR, and the TCRdb table lists in-frame clones only, not all of them. The table includes 150,000 or so clones, about 87% detected once. The genes are TRBV24-1 and TRBJ2-5; possibly TRBD1 for D (5 bases). Sample: peripheral blood. This clonotype was sampled from a man older than 75 with acute or convalescent COVID-19. CDR3 amino acids: CATSDETELQETQYF. The CDR3 DNA follows: TGTGCCACCAGTGACGAGACAGAACTCCAAGAGACCCAGTACTTC.